The 14 T cell receptor beta chains below come from one sample, sequenced in a study. Cells sorted as Tregs were CD4+, CD25+ and CD127-/low. TCRdb ran MiXCR on the 5' RACE reads and lists one entry per CDR3 protein. Here the sample spans roughly 58,000 distinct CDR3 sequences, 20% to 25% being singletons. Sequencing was done on a sample of tumor-infiltrating Tregs sorted from the breast tumor. Receptors were obtained from a female donor with breast cancer.

This sequence joins TRBV12-2 and TRBJ1-2; the table assigns TRBD1, which was not confirmed against the DNA. TRBV12-2 is designated a pseudogene. The CDR3 extends over 16 amino acids. CDR3 coding DNA: TGTGCAAGTCGCTTAGCGCGGACAGGGCCATATCATGGCTACACCTTC. This codes for CASRLARTGPYHGYTF.

This clonotype came up a few times. The genes are TRBV28 and TRBJ2-3, with D maybe TRBD2 (7 bases). This CDR3 region has 13 residues. The germline V gene encodes CDR1 MDHEN and CDR2 SYDVKM. V was clipped by 8 bases and J by 5 bases, with 14 bases between them. This CDR3 is CASGQSGGDTQYF. CDR3 bases: TGTGCCAGCGGACAGTCGGGGGGAGATACGCAGTATTTT.

Many counts were recorded for this clonotype. This rearrangement joins TRBV5-1 to TRBJ2-1; 11 nucleotides line up with TRBD2. The CDR3 extends over 17 amino acids. V was pared by 2 bases and J by 4 bases, with 8 bases of the junction left unmatched. Per the germline V gene, CDR1 is SGHRS and CDR2 is YFSETQ. The CDR3 bases are TGCGCCAGCAGCTTTCGGACTAGCGGGCACCTTTACAATGAGCAGTTCTTC. The encoded protein is CASSFRTSGHLYNEQFF. The variable domain in full, completed from reference TRBV5-1 and TRBJ2-1, reads KAGVTQTPRYLIKTRGQQVTLSCSPISGHRSVSWYQQTPGQGLQFLFEYFSETQRNKGNFPGRFSGRQFSNSRSEMNVSTLELGDSALYLCASSFRTSGHLYNEQFFGPGTRLTVL.

This clonotype was picked up a small number of times. The J gene is TRBJ2-1, the V gene TRBV9, with 8 bases aligning to TRBD2. V dropped 4 bases and J dropped 1; count of bases not matched to a gene: 10. In germline, CDR1 is SGDLS, CDR2 YYNGEE. The CDR3 loop spans 17 amino acids. CDR3 sequence: CASSFSPTGGSYNEQFF. Written as DNA, the CDR3 is TGTGCCAGCAGCTTCTCCCCCACGGGAGGGTCCTACAATGAGCAGTTCTTC.

The chain joins TRBV7-2 to TRBJ2-7; either TRBD1 or TRBD2 may fit D (6 bases each). V lost 1 base, J lost 4 bases, and 11 bases lay in between. This CDR3 has 14 amino acids. CDR1 and CDR2 from the germline V gene are SGHTA and FQGNSA. CDR3: CASSLDGGQYEQYF. DNA for the CDR3: TGTGCCAGCAGCTTAGATGGGGGGCAATACGAGCAGTACTTC.

This clonotype has a handful of counts. This chain uses TRBV5-6 with TRBJ1-1; 10 positions agree with TRBD1. J gave up 3 bases and V 1 base, and 3 bases lay outside the gene matches. CDR1 SGHDT and CDR2 YYEEEE come from the germline V gene. The CDR3 has 15 residues. CDR3 region: CASSLLGQGDTEAFF. The CDR3 DNA reads as TGTGCCAGCAGCTTGCTCGGACAGGGGGACACTGAAGCTTTCTTT.

To note about this clonotype: At one end, the junction sequence differs from germline, possibly due to a read error. V usage is TRBV9 and J usage is TRBJ1-3; no reliable D call. The CDR3 consists of 14 residues. The germline CDR1 and CDR2 sequences are SGDLS and YYNGEE. As DNA, the CDR3 is TGTACCAGCAGCGAGAGGATCTCTGGAAACACCATGTATTTT. It encodes CTSSERISGNTMYF.

J is TRBJ2-3 and V is TRBV29-1, with 9 bases fitting TRBD2. V was pared by 6 bases and J by 8 bases, with 9 bases of the junction left unmatched. The CDR3 length is 13 residues. Germline-derived CDR1 and CDR2 are SQVTM and ANQGSEA. CDR3 DNA: TGCAGCGTGTGGACTAGCGCCGGGGGTACGCAGTATTTT. Protein: CSVWTSAGGTQYF.

This clonotype was observed at least ten times. The chain is built from TRBV7-2 and TRBJ2-7; weak D call: TRBD1 (5 bases). V dropped 3 bases and J dropped 7 bases, with 19 bases sitting between them. CDR1 and CDR2 from the germline V gene are SGHTA and FQGNSA. This CDR3 is 15 amino acids long. The CDR3 DNA reads TGTGCCAGCAGCTTGGGGCTAACCCGTCGTGGGGAGCAGTACTTC. As protein: CASSLGLTRRGEQYF.

This clonotype occurred many times. The rearrangement uses TRBV12-3 or TRBV12-4 and TRBJ2-7; 9 bases are a match to TRBD2. The CDR3 totals 15 residues. The V segment lost 7 bases and the J segment 3 bases; nucleotides outside the gene matches: 10. The CDR3 region is CASTLRLAEDYEQYF. Written as DNA, the CDR3 is TGTGCCAGCACCTTACGACTAGCGGAAGACTACGAGCAGTACTTC.

The chain combines TRBV19 with TRBJ2-1, with D uncertain. Germline-derived CDR1 and CDR2 are LNHDA and SQIVND (reference sequence). There are 13 residues in the CDR3. The ends were cut back, 1 base at V and 7 bases at J, with 8 bases in the middle. CDR3 DNA sequence: TGTGCCAGTAGTATAGGTCGGGTTAATGAGCAGTTCTTC. It yields the protein CASSIGRVNEQFF.

The chain links TRBV12-3 or TRBV12-4 to TRBJ1-3, with 7 bases fitting TRBD1. The CDR3 length is 15 residues. V dropped 6 bases and J dropped 4; count of bases not matched to a gene: 9. The chain's CDR3 is CASSPQTGPGNTIYF. CDR3 nucleotide sequence: TGTGCCAGCAGCCCTCAGACAGGGCCAGGAAACACCATATATTTT.

This chain uses TRBV5-1 with TRBJ2-3; 9 positions match TRBD2. Trimming cost V 4 bases and J 5 bases; bases outside gene matches: 14. Per germline, CDR1 SGHRS and CDR2 YFSETQ. The CDR3 consists of 17 residues. The CDR3 nucleotides read TGCGCCAGCAGCCGATCGCCTATAGCGGGAGCGGGAGATACGCAGTATTTT. The encoded protein is CASSRSPIAGAGDTQYF.

The table lists this clonotype with many counts. J is TRBJ2-3 and V is TRBV6-5, with a weak D call TRBD1 (5 bases). Germline V gives CDR1 MNHEY, CDR2 SVGAGI. The CDR3 runs 16 residues. Trimming took 0 bases from V and 4 from J, leaving 14 bases between them. The CDR3 region has the DNA TGTGCCAGCAGTTACTCTGTGACAGATCAATCAGATACGCAGTATTTT. It codes for CASSYSVTDQSDTQYF.